The 12 T cell receptor beta chains presented below share a single source sample, sequenced in a study of OX40 agonist ivuxolimab in advanced cancers. Clones were sequenced by immunoSEQ multiplex PCR, and TCRdb holds only the in-frame ones, with some missing. The sample lists tens of thousands of clones; 85% to 95% were seen once. Sequencing was performed on CD4+ or CD8+ T cells sorted from blood, taken in a trial of the OX40 agonist ivuxolimab. The receptors were sampled from an adult with an advanced solid tumor such as melanoma, head and neck, liver or kidney cancer.

V gene TRBV18 combines with J gene TRBJ2-1, with D possibly matching TRBD1 (5 bases). Per germline, CDR1 KGHSH and CDR2 LQKENI. The CDR3 sequence is 20 residues long. Trimming removed 3 bases from V and 1 base from J, with 25 bases in between. In nucleotides, the CDR3 is TGTGCCAGCTCACCGTTTAGTAGACGGACACACAGTAAATCCTACAATGAGCAGTTCTTC. The encoded protein is CASSPFSRRTHSKSYNEQFF.

The chain links TRBV5-8 to TRBJ2-5; 10 nucleotides line up with TRBD2. The germline gives CDR1 SGHTS, CDR2 YDEGEE. The CDR3 covers 16 residues. V trimming: 3 bases; J trimming: 5 bases; junction bases outside the gene matches: 10. CDR3 loop: CASSSPLAGGGETQYF. The DNA for the CDR3 is TGTGCCAGCAGCTCGCCCTTAGCGGGAGGCGGTGAGACCCAGTACTTC. Full variable domain (remainder filled in from reference TRBV5-8 and TRBJ2-5): EAGVTQSPTHLIKTRGQQATLRCSPISGHTSVYWYQQALGLGLQFLLWYDEGEERNRGNFPPRFSGRQFPNYSSELNVNALELEDSALYLCASSSPLAGGGETQYFGPGTRLLVL.

The chain has TRBV2 and TRBJ2-1; 7 bases agree with TRBD2. V was clipped by 5 bases and J by 6 bases; unmatched bases: 4. The length of the CDR3 is 13 residues. Germline CDR1 and CDR2: SNHLY and FYNNEI. In DNA form, the CDR3 reads TGTGCCAGCAGTTCGACGGGGGGCAATGAGCAGTTCTTC. Its protein product is CASSSTGGNEQFF.

The rearrangement links TRBV28 to TRBJ1-1; TRBD1 is a possible D gene (6 bases). CDR3 length equals 16 residues. Trimming removed 1 base from V and 1 base from J, with 13 bases in between. Germline V CDR1 and CDR2: MDHEN, SYDVKM. For the CDR3, the DNA is TGTGCCAGCAGTTTATTGACAGGATTACCGAACACTGAAGCTTTCTTT. It codes for CASSLLTGLPNTEAFF.

In this sample, this clone turned up once. The V gene is TRBV29-1, the J gene TRBJ2-1; TRBD2 matches at 14 bases. Germline V lookup: CDR1 SQVTM, CDR2 ANQGSEA. This CDR3 comprises 21 residues. Trimming at V came to 1 base and at J to 3 bases, leaving 17 bases not matched to a gene. The CDR3 spells CSVEVSSPGLAGANFYNEQFF. The CDR3 nucleotides read TGCAGCGTTGAAGTCTCATCGCCGGGACTAGCGGGGGCGAACTTCTACAATGAGCAGTTCTTC.

CDR3 in DNA: TGTGCCAGCAGCAACTCGATACTAGCGGGAGGGGGGACAGATACGCAGTATTTT. Its protein is CASSNSILAGGGTDTQYF. The rearrangement links TRBV9 to TRBJ2-3; the match to TRBD2 covers 13 bases. This CDR3 is 18 amino acids long. CDR1 and CDR2 (germline): SGDLS, YYNGEE. With V trimmed by 4 bases and J by 3 bases, 11 bases remained unmatched.

V is TRBV7-9 and J is TRBJ2-7; D gene unclear. V was cut by 0 bases and J by 2 bases, with 11 bases left in between. In germline, CDR1 is SEHNR, CDR2 FQNEAQ (reference sequence). The CDR3 spans 15 residues. The CDR3 is CASSLATPRAYEQYF. CDR3 DNA: TGTGCCAGCAGCTTAGCGACACCTCGAGCCTACGAGCAGTACTTC.

The chain has TRBV4-3 and TRBJ2-7; D might be TRBD2 (5 bases). V was trimmed by 0 bases and J by 2 bases, leaving 23 bases between them. The CDR3 is 19 amino acids. Germline V gives CDR1 LGHNA, CDR2 YSLEER. For the CDR3, the DNA is TGCGCCAGCAGCCAAGAGGTTCGGTTGTCGGACTTAAAGGCCTACGAGCAGTACTTC. This encodes CASSQEVRLSDLKAYEQYF.

J is TRBJ2-7 and V is TRBV5-4; D call uncertain. The CDR3 is 11 residues long. Germline-derived CDR1 and CDR2 are SGHNT and YYREEE (reference sequence). With 8 bases removed from V and 6 bases from J, the gap between germline ends came to 12 bases. CDR3 in DNA: TGTGCCAGTAGAGGATTCGGCGAGCAGTACTTC. Residues: CASRGFGEQYF.

This sequence joins TRBV30 and TRBJ2-7; TRBD2 is a possible D gene (5 bases). Germline V gene sequence: CDR1 GTSNPN, CDR2 SVGIG (reference sequence). V dropped 5 bases and J dropped 3 bases, with 11 bases sitting between them. The CDR3 has 12 residues. The CDR3 sequence: CAWVRDYYEQYF. In DNA, the CDR3 is TGTGCCTGGGTCCGAGACTACTACGAGCAGTACTTC.

This chain links TRBV7-9 with TRBJ1-5; weak D call: TRBD1 (5 bases). Germline V gene lookup returns CDR1 SEHNR and CDR2 FQNEAQ (reference sequence). Trimming shortened V by 5 bases and J by 1 base, and 6 bases separated the two germline ends. This CDR3 is 13 amino acids long. The CDR3 loop is CASSRDSNQPQHF. The CDR3, as DNA: TGTGCCAGCAGCCGGGACAGCAATCAGCCCCAGCATTTT.

This chain connects TRBV13 to TRBJ1-2; 7 nucleotides match TRBD1. V shed 1 base, J shed 2 bases, and the junction held 7 bases outside the gene matches. From germline, CDR1 is PRHDT and CDR2 FYEKMQ (reference sequence). The CDR3 consists of 16 residues. The CDR3 nucleotides read TGTGCCAGCAGCTTAGCAGGGGACAGCGACAACTATGGCTACACCTTC. Amino acid sequence: CASSLAGDSDNYGYTF.